These 18 T cell receptor beta chains were sequenced from one sample in a study of cytotoxic CD8 clonotypes in ibrutinib-treated CLL. The assay was immunoSEQ multiplex PCR, and TCRdb's table has in-frame clones only and misses some. Here the sample spans 110,000 to 150,000 clones, about 75% being singletons. Material: PBMCs, obtained after 24 months of ibrutinib treatment. Source of these receptors: a human donor with chronic lymphocytic leukemia.

The rearrangement joins TRBV6-5 to TRBJ1-4; TRBD1 agrees at 7 bases. CDR3 length equals 12 residues. CDR1 MNHEY and CDR2 SVGAGI come from the germline V gene. V was clipped by 6 bases and J by 10 bases; unmatched bases: 5. The CDR3 DNA follows: TGTGCCAGCAGCCCGGGACAGTTAAAACTGTTTTTT. Its translation is CASSPGQLKLFF.

This clone was seen a few times. The V and J genes are TRBV6-5 and TRBJ2-7; the D is unclear. V was trimmed by 6 bases and J by 4 bases, leaving 13 bases between them. CDR3 length: 13 residues. Germline CDR1 is MNHEY and CDR2 is SVGAGI. This CDR3 is CASSEHTGYEQYF. CDR3 nucleotides: TGTGCCAGCAGCGAACACACCGGTTACGAGCAGTACTTC.

The table lists this clone with a count of one. The chain has TRBV9 and TRBJ1-5; possible D gene TRBD1, 6 bases. V shed 0 bases and J shed 10 bases, with 14 bases lying between them. The CDR3 totals 14 residues. Germline CDR1 SGDLS, CDR2 YYNGEE. CDR3 residues: CASSVGTGLVPQHF. CDR3 nucleotides: TGTGCCAGCAGCGTAGGTACAGGGCTCGTCCCCCAGCATTTT. Drawing the rest from reference TRBV9 and TRBJ1-5, the complete variable domain is DSGVTQTPKHLITATGQRVTLRCSPRSGDLSVYWYQQSLDQGLQFLIQYYNGEERAKGNILERFSAQQFPDLHSELNLSSLELGDSALYFCASSVGTGLVPQHFGDGTRLSIL.

V is TRBV28 and J is TRBJ1-2, with 12 bases lining up with TRBD1. The CDR3 has 15 residues. Germline lookup yields CDR1 MDHEN and CDR2 SYDVKM. The trim removed 3 bases at V and 7 bases at J, leaving 6 bases unmatched. This chain's CDR3 is CASSLPGTGGSGYTF. Here the CDR3 DNA reads TGTGCCAGCAGTTTGCCCGGGACAGGGGGCTCTGGCTACACCTTC.

This clone appeared a few times. The chain is built from TRBV6-5 and TRBJ1-6; possibly TRBD1 for D (6 bases). Germline-derived CDR1 and CDR2 are MNHEY and SVGAGI. V lost 6 bases and J 10 bases, leaving 19 bases between the germline ends. The length of the CDR3 is 15 residues. The CDR3 region is CASSQQGERGSPLHF. For the CDR3, the DNA is TGTGCCAGCAGCCAACAGGGAGAGAGGGGATCACCCCTCCACTTT.

The chain links TRBV28 to TRBJ2-3, with 11 bases aligning to TRBD2. Germline-derived CDR1 and CDR2 are MDHEN and SYDVKM. The CDR3 covers 18 residues. The V segment lost 3 bases and the J segment 2 bases; nucleotides outside the gene matches: 10. Here the CDR3 reads CASSLGSGGDIYTDTQYF. The CDR3 DNA follows: TGTGCCAGCAGTTTGGGTAGCGGGGGGGATATTTACACAGATACGCAGTATTTT.

The V call is TRBV29-1, the J call TRBJ1-5; D unresolved. Germline V gene data show CDR1 as SQVTM and CDR2 as ANQGSEA. This CDR3 contains 13 residues. Between the trimmed V and J ends, which lost 6 bases and 6 bases, there was a span of 15 bases. CDR3 amino acids: CSVAGSPFQPQHF. In DNA form, the CDR3 reads TGCAGCGTCGCAGGCAGCCCCTTTCAGCCCCAGCATTTT.

This clone was observed a few times. This chain joins TRBV29-1 and TRBJ1-4; TRBD1 aligns across 9 bases. V lost 7 bases and J lost 6; bases outside the gene matches: 9. Germline assignment: CDR1 SQVTM and CDR2 ANQGSEA. The CDR3 covers 14 residues. DNA of the CDR3: TGCAGCGCCCTCGCGGGACAGGGCCATGAAAAACTGTTTTTT. Its translation: CSALAGQGHEKLFF. Filled out from reference TRBV29-1 and TRBJ1-4, the complete variable domain reads SAVISQKPSRDICQRGTSLTIQCQVDSQVTMMFWYRQQPGQSLTLIATANQGSEATYESGFVIDKFPISRPNLTFSTLTVSNMSPEDSSIYLCSALAGQGHEKLFFGSGTQLSVL.

There are a few counts of this clone. The V gene is TRBV7-2, the J gene TRBJ2-2; the D call may be TRBD1 or TRBD2 (5 bases each). With 6 bases removed from V and 4 bases from J, the gap between germline ends came to 21 bases. CDR1 is SGHTA and CDR2 is FQGNSA in the germline V gene. The CDR3 length is 17 residues. CDR3 region: CASRGRAEGLVTGELFF. In nucleotides, the CDR3 is TGTGCCAGCAGGGGGCGGGCCGAAGGGCTAGTCACCGGGGAGCTGTTTTTT.

The rearrangement joins TRBV7-9 to TRBJ1-4; D remains unclear. This CDR3 region has 13 residues. The germline CDR1 and CDR2 sequences are SEHNR and FQNEAQ (reference sequence). Trimming left V 6 bases short and J 6 bases short, with 11 bases between. The CDR3 DNA sequence: TGTGCCAGCAGGGCGGCCCACCATGAAAAACTGTTTTTT. Protein product: CASRAAHHEKLFF.

The V and J genes are TRBV4-1 and TRBJ2-7, with 9 bases identical to TRBD2. Germline V gene data show CDR1 as MGHRA and CDR2 as YSYEKL. After removal of 3 bases from V and 3 bases from J, the junction contained 9 bases not matched to a gene. The length of the CDR3 is 16 residues. The CDR3 spells CASSQATGTSFYEQYF. DNA for the CDR3: TGCGCCAGCAGCCAGGCCACCGGGACTAGCTTCTACGAGCAGTACTTC.

The chain has TRBV19 and TRBJ2-7; 7 positions match TRBD1. The CDR3 covers 13 residues. After removal of 7 bases from V and 3 bases from J, the junction contained 6 bases not matched to a gene. In germline, CDR1 is LNHDA, CDR2 SQIVND (reference sequence). CDR3 nucleotide sequence: TGTGCCAGTAAGGGACAGAGTCTCTACGAGCAGTACTTC. Encoded protein: CASKGQSLYEQYF.

This chain joins TRBV4-2 and TRBJ2-2; D ambiguous. Germline V CDR1 and CDR2: LGHNA, YNFKEQ. The CDR3 length is 12 residues. Trimming removed 3 bases from V and 7 bases from J, with 6 bases in between. This CDR3 reads CASSHLVGELFF. The CDR3 DNA sequence: TGTGCCAGCAGCCACCTCGTCGGGGAGCTGTTTTTT.

The chain is built from TRBV9 and TRBJ2-3; 10 bases map to TRBD2. The trim removed 2 bases at V and 2 bases at J, leaving 5 bases unmatched. Germline assignment: CDR1 SGDLS and CDR2 YYNGEE. The CDR3 runs 16 residues. Here the CDR3 reads CASSVSSGGITDTQYF. CDR3 sequence (DNA): TGTGCCAGCAGCGTTTCTAGCGGGGGAATCACAGATACGCAGTATTTT.

This clone was counted many times. The J gene is TRBJ2-5, the V gene TRBV30, with 11 bases matching TRBD2. The junction had 13 bases not matched to a gene; V was cut back by 3 bases and J by 1 base. The CDR3 totals 18 residues. The germline V gene has CDR1 GTSNPN and CDR2 SVGIG (reference sequence). This chain's CDR3 is CAWSKGASGGPSQETQYF. CDR3 nucleotides: TGTGCCTGGAGCAAGGGGGCTAGCGGGGGGCCATCCCAAGAGACCCAGTACTTC.

This chain links TRBV19 with TRBJ1-1; D perhaps matches TRBD1 (5 bases). The CDR3 runs 15 residues. In germline, CDR1 is LNHDA, CDR2 SQIVND (reference sequence). The V and J ends lost 1 base and 1 base respectively, with 10 bases between them. The CDR3 reads CASSIVTGGNTEAFF. CDR3 DNA sequence: TGTGCCAGTAGTATAGTTACAGGAGGGAACACTGAAGCTTTCTTT.

V is TRBV18 and J is TRBJ1-5; 9 nucleotides align to TRBD1. Germline CDR1 is KGHSH and CDR2 is LQKENI. The CDR3 sequence is 15 residues long. V lost 5 bases to trimming and J lost 4 bases; unmatched junction nucleotides: 6. DNA of the CDR3: TGTGCCAGCTCAGCGACAGGGGGGGGTAATCAGCCCCAGCATTTT. Amino acid sequence: CASSATGGGNQPQHF.

The V call is TRBV7-9, the J call TRBJ1-3; D might be TRBD1 (5 bases). The CDR3 extends over 13 amino acids. The ends were cut back, 5 bases at V and 4 bases at J, with 9 bases in the middle. Germline CDR1 reads SEHNR; CDR2 reads FQNEAQ (reference sequence). The CDR3 reads CASSTNRGNTIYF. The CDR3 nucleotides are TGTGCCAGCAGCACCAACAGGGGAAACACCATATATTTT.